The 11 T cell receptor beta chains below all came from one sample that was sequenced in a study of shared clonotypes between healthy human individuals. The repertoire was sequenced with immunoSEQ multiplex PCR; TCRdb's copy has only in-frame clones and lacks some. The sample yields about 330,000 clones, around 72% seen once. The sequenced sample was memory CD4+ T cells sorted from blood. Described subset: CD45RA-negative fraction. All receptors derive from a man younger than 40 in good health.

The chain combines TRBV28 with TRBJ2-7, with D perhaps assigned TRBD1 or TRBD2 (6 bases each). This CDR3 has 16 residues. Germline V gene lookup returns CDR1 MDHEN and CDR2 SYDVKM. V was cut by 4 bases and J by 6 bases, with 22 bases left in between. The DNA of the CDR3 is TGTGCCAGCAGTTCCGGAGGGGGATTAGATCGTGGCGAGCAGTACTTC. It codes for CASSSGGGLDRGEQYF.

This chain joins TRBV12-5 and TRBJ2-1; D may correspond to TRBD1 or TRBD2 (5 bases each). Germline V gene sequence: CDR1 LGHNT, CDR2 FRNRAP. V gave up 6 bases and J gave up 0 bases, with 18 bases separating them. CDR3 length: 17 residues. CDR3 in amino acids: CASGSWGAGVSYNEQFF. CDR3 bases: TGTGCTAGTGGCTCCTGGGGCGCGGGCGTCTCCTACAATGAGCAGTTCTTC.

CDR3 in DNA: TGCGCCAGCAGCGCCGGACTAGCGGGAGTGAGCGAGCAGTACTTC. It translates to CASSAGLAGVSEQYF. V and J are TRBV5-1 and TRBJ2-5, with TRBD2 matching over 13 bases. The J call may be incorrect, as the DNA end agrees better with TRBJ2-7. This CDR3 comprises 15 residues. The germline V gene has CDR1 SGHRS and CDR2 YFSETQ.

Only a few counts were recorded for this clone. The chain employs TRBV4-3 and TRBJ1-5, with D perhaps matching TRBD1 (5 bases). Trimming pared 0 bases from V and 6 bases from J, leaving 12 bases between. This CDR3 has 15 amino acids. Germline V CDR1 and CDR2: LGHNA, YSLEER. The CDR3 region has the DNA TGCGCCAGCAGCCAAGAAGTGGGGGGACCTCAGCCCCAGCATTTT. This sequence encodes CASSQEVGGPQPQHF.

The chain recombines TRBV9 with TRBJ1-2; 7 nucleotides line up with TRBD1. The CDR3 spans 16 residues. The ends lost 0 bases at V and 4 bases at J; junction bases unmatched: 9. Germline CDR1 reads SGDLS; CDR2 reads YYNGEE. As DNA, the CDR3 is TGTGCCAGCAGCGTAGGGACAGGAACCTCGGGCTATGGCTACACCTTC. Translation: CASSVGTGTSGYGYTF.

The chain is built from TRBV11-3 and TRBJ2-2; a possible D gene is TRBD1 (5 bases). This CDR3 has 15 amino acids. V was trimmed by 0 bases and J by 7 bases, leaving 12 bases between them. In germline, CDR1 is SGHNT, CDR2 YENEEA. The CDR3 DNA sequence: TGTGCCAGCAGCTTAGAGCCGAAGGGGTTCGGGGAGCTGTTTTTT. Translating it yields CASSLEPKGFGELFF.

This clone was seen once. The CDR3 bases are TGTGCCAGCAGTTACGCGGCTACTCCCCTGATGGAGCAGTACTTC. It specifies CASSYAATPLMEQYF. The rearrangement joins TRBV6-5 to TRBJ2-7; D unclear. Germline V lookup: CDR1 MNHEY, CDR2 SVGAGI. The CDR3 length is 15 residues. V shed 2 bases and J shed 7 bases, with 18 bases lying between them.

The rearrangement links TRBV5-6 to TRBJ2-1; 7 positions match TRBD2. The CDR3 has 13 amino acids. J gave up 7 bases and V 3 bases, and 4 bases lay outside the gene matches. Germline lookup yields CDR1 SGHDT and CDR2 YYEEEE. CDR3 in DNA: TGTGCCAGCAGCTGGACTAGTACGAATGAGCAGTTCTTC. Its protein is CASSWTSTNEQFF.

This clone was recorded a few times. The chain employs TRBV5-4 and TRBJ2-1, with D unclear. From germline, CDR1 is SGHNT and CDR2 YYREEE (reference sequence). The CDR3 spans 15 residues. V was pared by 4 bases and J by 8 bases, with 19 bases between. CDR3 coding DNA: TGTGCCAGCAGCAGCTTTACCGCGACAACCGATGAGCAGTTCTTC. Residues: CASSSFTATTDEQFF. Supplemented by reference TRBV5-4 and TRBJ2-1, the full variable domain reads ETGVTQSPTHLIKTRGQQVTLRCSSQSGHNTVSWYQQALGQGPQFIFQYYREEENGRGNFPPRFSGLQFPNYSSELNVNALELDDSALYLCASSSFTATTDEQFFGPGTRLTVL.

The chain combines TRBV28 with TRBJ2-7; 10 nucleotides agree with TRBD1. Germline lookup yields CDR1 MDHEN and CDR2 SYDVKM. This CDR3 region has 16 residues. Trimming took 1 base from V and 4 from J; bases not matched to a gene: 7. CDR3 residues: CASSLYRQGASYEQYF. In nucleotides, the CDR3 is TGTGCCAGCAGTTTATACCGACAGGGGGCGAGTTACGAGCAGTACTTC.

This clone was seen a handful of times. The V gene is TRBV5-1, the J gene TRBJ1-1; maybe TRBD1 (5 bases). Trimming took off 4 bases at V and 3 bases at J, with 19 bases between the two ends. The CDR3 sequence is 16 residues long. The germline CDR1 and CDR2 sequences are SGHRS and YFSETQ. The CDR3 DNA follows: TGCGCCAGCAGCGGAATCAGGGAGCCGGGGGACACTGAAGCTTTCTTT. Its translation is CASSGIREPGDTEAFF.